These T cell receptor beta chains were read from a single sample in a study of T cells in Graves' hyperthyroidism and ophthalmopathy. TCRdb redid the calling of the multiplex PCR reads with MiXCR, one entry per CDR3 protein. The sample lists a few hundred thousand distinct CDR3 sequences, about 16% seen once, with about 33% in the top ten. The sequencing sample was made of blood. The receptors come from a woman younger than 45 with Graves' hyperthyroidism. CDR3s include the opening cysteine and the closing phenylalanine or tryptophan. A D gene is named only where the DNA matches it firmly. Clone size appears in some rows only: once, few, many, or a class for an expanded clone.

. | TRBJ2-2 | . | TRBV6-2/TRBV6-3 | CASSGVVTGELFF | TGTGCCAGCAGTGGAGTCGTTACCGGGGAGCTGTTTTTT
. | TRBJ1-4 | . | TRBV28 | CASSSGATNEKLFF | TGTGCCAGCAGTTCGGGTGCAACTAATGAAAAACTGTTTTTT
. | TRBJ2-7 | TRBD1 | TRBV7-9 | CASRFTGTGGDEQYF | TGTGCCAGCAGATTCACCGGGACAGGGGGGGACGAGCAGTACTTC
. | TRBJ1-6 | TRBD1 | TRBV19 | CASSISETGSRSPLHF | TGTGCCAGTAGTATTTCCGAGACAGGGTCGCGTTCACCCCTCCACTTT
many | TRBJ2-7 | . | TRBV7-9 | CASSLVEEGSHEQYF | TGTGCCAGCAGCTTAGTAGAGGAGGGGTCCCACGAGCAGTACTTC
. | TRBJ1-1 | . | TRBV10-3 | CAITVDSNTEAFF | TGTGCCATCACCGTGGACAGTAACACTGAAGCTTTCTTT
. | TRBJ2-7 | . | TRBV6-1 | CASTPALAYEQYF | TGTGCCAGCACCCCGGCACTAGCCTACGAGCAGTACTTC
many | TRBJ1-2 | . | TRBV7-2 | CASSLDGLGDSGYTF | TGTGCCAGCAGCTTAGACGGTCTCGGGGATTCTGGCTACACCTTC
many | TRBJ2-3 | . | TRBV7-2 | CASSSGISPSTDTQYF | TGTGCCAGCAGCTCAGGGATATCTCCTAGCACAGATACGCAGTATTTT
few | TRBJ1-1 | TRBD1 | TRBV24-1 | CATSDRGQGEAFF | TGTGCCACCAGTGATCGAGGACAGGGTGAAGCTTTCTTT
. | TRBJ2-2 | . | TRBV24-1 | CATSLARGTYTGELFF | TGTGCCACCAGTCTCGCTCGGGGCACCTACACCGGGGAGCTGTTTTTT